The rows below give T cell receptor beta chains drawn from one sample of a study of blood T cell repertoires in COVID-19. Measured with immunoSEQ multiplex PCR; TCRdb has only the in-frame clones, and not every one. The profile shows approximately 200,000 clones, more than 70% of them singletons. Material for sequencing was peripheral blood. All receptors come from a woman aged 55-69 years with acute or convalescent COVID-19. The CDR3 runs from the conserved cysteine through the conserved F or W. D genes are given only for firm matches. Expanded clones are given a class, and other clones once, few, many or no size at all.

d_call: TRBD1
v_call: TRBV2
clone_size: .
j_call: TRBJ1-6
cdr3_aa: CASSERTGTGSPLHF
cdr3_nt: TGTGCCAGCAGTGAGAGGACAGGGACGGGTTCACCCCTCCACTTT

d_call: TRBD1
v_call: TRBV6-4
clone_size: once
j_call: TRBJ2-7
cdr3_aa: CASSVVAGGAYEQYF
cdr3_nt: TGTGCCAGCAGCGTGGTAGCAGGGGGCGCGTACGAGCAGTACTTC

d_call: TRBD2
v_call: TRBV6-5
clone_size: .
j_call: TRBJ2-5
cdr3_aa: CASRPSGRQETQYF
cdr3_nt: TGTGCCAGCAGACCTAGCGGGCGCCAAGAGACCCAGTACTTC

d_call: TRBD2
v_call: TRBV5-1
clone_size: .
j_call: TRBJ2-3
cdr3_aa: CASSPGGTSTDTQYF
cdr3_nt: TGCGCCAGCAGCCCCGGGGGGACTAGCACAGATACGCAGTATTTT

d_call: TRBD2
v_call: TRBV5-5
clone_size: .
j_call: TRBJ2-1
cdr3_aa: CASSFRGSGGLLNEQFF
cdr3_nt: TGTGCCAGCAGCTTCCGGGGGAGCGGGGGGCTTCTTAATGAGCAGTTCTTC

d_call: .
v_call: TRBV2
clone_size: .
j_call: TRBJ2-5
cdr3_aa: CASSEVQGETQYF
cdr3_nt: TGTGCCAGCAGTGAGGTCCAGGGGGAGACCCAGTACTTC

d_call: TRBD1
v_call: TRBV6-5
clone_size: .
j_call: TRBJ1-4
cdr3_aa: CASSYSVRGREKLFF
cdr3_nt: TGTGCCAGCAGTTACTCGGTCAGGGGGAGGGAAAAACTGTTTTTT

d_call: TRBD2
v_call: TRBV5-1
clone_size: once
j_call: TRBJ2-1
cdr3_aa: CASSPTSGGHNEQFF
cdr3_nt: TGCGCCAGCAGTCCTACTAGCGGGGGGCACAATGAGCAGTTCTTC

d_call: TRBD1
v_call: TRBV12-3/TRBV12-4
clone_size: few
j_call: TRBJ1-5
cdr3_aa: CASSRDRFSAQHF
cdr3_nt: TGTGCCAGCAGTCGGGACAGGTTCTCAGCCCAGCATTTT

d_call: .
v_call: TRBV5-1
clone_size: .
j_call: TRBJ2-3
cdr3_aa: CASSRNPRDSTDTQYF
cdr3_nt: TGCGCCAGCAGCCGTAACCCCAGGGACTCCACAGATACGCAGTATTTT

d_call: TRBD2
v_call: TRBV30
clone_size: .
j_call: TRBJ2-7
cdr3_aa: CAWSVRTSDYEQYF
cdr3_nt: TGTGCCTGGAGTGTTAGGACTAGTGACTACGAGCAGTACTTC

d_call: .
v_call: TRBV6-5
clone_size: .
j_call: TRBJ1-5
cdr3_aa: CASSRQPDSNQPQHF
cdr3_nt: TGTGCCAGCAGTAGACAGCCCGATAGCAATCAGCCCCAGCATTTT

d_call: .
v_call: TRBV19
clone_size: .
j_call: TRBJ1-3
cdr3_aa: CASSTVEGLGNTIYF
cdr3_nt: TGTGCCAGTAGTACCGTGGAGGGTTTGGGAAACACCATATATTTT

d_call: TRBD1
v_call: TRBV29-1
clone_size: few
j_call: TRBJ1-4
cdr3_aa: CSVKTGALNEKLFF
cdr3_nt: TGCAGCGTGAAGACAGGGGCTCTCAATGAAAAACTGTTTTTT

d_call: .
v_call: TRBV28
clone_size: .
j_call: TRBJ1-4
cdr3_aa: CASKEWGRANEKLFF
cdr3_nt: TGTGCCAGCAAGGAGTGGGGGCGAGCTAATGAAAAACTGTTTTTT

d_call: TRBD2
v_call: TRBV7-8
clone_size: .
j_call: TRBJ2-1
cdr3_aa: CASSTSGGPYNEQFF
cdr3_nt: TGTGCCAGCAGCACGTCGGGAGGCCCTTACAATGAGCAGTTCTTC

d_call: .
v_call: TRBV24-1
clone_size: .
j_call: TRBJ2-1
cdr3_aa: CATSDLFADNNEQFF
cdr3_nt: TGTGCCACCAGTGATTTATTTGCGGACAACAATGAGCAGTTCTTC

d_call: .
v_call: TRBV18
clone_size: .
j_call: TRBJ1-1
cdr3_aa: CASSPRDKNTEAFF
cdr3_nt: TGTGCCAGCTCACCCCGGGACAAGAACACTGAAGCTTTCTTT

d_call: .
v_call: TRBV19
clone_size: .
j_call: TRBJ2-1
cdr3_aa: CAVSKAGNSYNEQFF
cdr3_nt: TGTGCCGTCTCAAAGGCCGGGAACTCCTACAATGAGCAGTTCTTC

d_call: TRBD1
v_call: TRBV7-9
clone_size: .
j_call: TRBJ1-2
cdr3_aa: CASTIGQGTYGYTF
cdr3_nt: TGTGCCAGCACTATCGGACAGGGGACTTATGGCTACACCTTC

d_call: .
v_call: TRBV2
clone_size: .
j_call: TRBJ2-3
cdr3_aa: CASSDRPLGTDTQYF
cdr3_nt: TGTGCCAGCAGTGACAGGCCCTTGGGCACAGATACGCAGTATTTT

d_call: TRBD1
v_call: TRBV6-6
clone_size: .
j_call: TRBJ2-7
cdr3_aa: CASSFNGQGPYEQYF
cdr3_nt: TGTGCCAGCAGTTTTAACGGACAGGGACCGTACGAGCAGTACTTC

d_call: TRBD1
v_call: TRBV9
clone_size: .
j_call: TRBJ1-5
cdr3_aa: CASRGRDRGRYSNQPQHF
cdr3_nt: TGTGCCAGCCGGGGTCGGGACAGGGGACGTTATAGCAATCAGCCCCAGCATTTT

d_call: .
v_call: TRBV12-3/TRBV12-4
clone_size: .
j_call: TRBJ2-7
cdr3_aa: CASSPDRYEQYF
cdr3_nt: TGTGCCAGCAGCCCGGACAGATACGAGCAGTACTTC

d_call: TRBD1
v_call: TRBV28
clone_size: few
j_call: TRBJ1-5
cdr3_aa: CASRLTGQGYQPQHF
cdr3_nt: TGTGCCAGCAGACTTACGGGACAGGGGTATCAGCCCCAGCATTTT

d_call: TRBD2
v_call: TRBV7-2
clone_size: .
j_call: TRBJ2-4
cdr3_aa: CASSSTRTSGQYF
cdr3_nt: TGTGCCAGCAGCTCTACTCGGACTAGCGGTCAGTACTTC

d_call: .
v_call: TRBV19
clone_size: .
j_call: TRBJ1-1
cdr3_aa: CASTRGTEAFF
cdr3_nt: TGTGCCAGTACCCGGGGAACTGAAGCTTTCTTT

d_call: .
v_call: TRBV4-2
clone_size: .
j_call: TRBJ2-2
cdr3_aa: CASSQVQANTGELFF
cdr3_nt: TGTGCCAGCAGCCAAGTTCAGGCGAACACCGGGGAGCTGTTTTTT

d_call: .
v_call: TRBV6-6
clone_size: .
j_call: TRBJ2-7
cdr3_aa: CASSYYGIDYEQYF
cdr3_nt: TGTGCCAGCAGTTACTACGGGATTGACTACGAGCAGTACTTC